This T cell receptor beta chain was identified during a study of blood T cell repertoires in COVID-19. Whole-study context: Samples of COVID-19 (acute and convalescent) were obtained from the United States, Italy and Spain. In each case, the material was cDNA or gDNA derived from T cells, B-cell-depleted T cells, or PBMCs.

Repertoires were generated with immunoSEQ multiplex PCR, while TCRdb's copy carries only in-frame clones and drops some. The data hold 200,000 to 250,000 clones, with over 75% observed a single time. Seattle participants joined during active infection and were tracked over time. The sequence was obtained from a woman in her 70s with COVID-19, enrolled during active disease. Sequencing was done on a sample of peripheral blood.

The chain's CDR3 is CASSSSTNSGGTNTEAFF. The CDR3, as DNA: TGTGCCAGCAGCTCTAGTACGAACTCAGGGGGGACGAACACTGAAGCTTTCTTT. This rearrangement joins TRBV5-5 to TRBJ1-1, with 7 nucleotides matching TRBD1. Losses at the gene ends were 3 bases for V and 1 base for J; bases not matched to a gene: 15. Germline-derived CDR1 and CDR2 are SGHKS and YYEKEE (reference sequence). CDR3 length equals 18 residues.